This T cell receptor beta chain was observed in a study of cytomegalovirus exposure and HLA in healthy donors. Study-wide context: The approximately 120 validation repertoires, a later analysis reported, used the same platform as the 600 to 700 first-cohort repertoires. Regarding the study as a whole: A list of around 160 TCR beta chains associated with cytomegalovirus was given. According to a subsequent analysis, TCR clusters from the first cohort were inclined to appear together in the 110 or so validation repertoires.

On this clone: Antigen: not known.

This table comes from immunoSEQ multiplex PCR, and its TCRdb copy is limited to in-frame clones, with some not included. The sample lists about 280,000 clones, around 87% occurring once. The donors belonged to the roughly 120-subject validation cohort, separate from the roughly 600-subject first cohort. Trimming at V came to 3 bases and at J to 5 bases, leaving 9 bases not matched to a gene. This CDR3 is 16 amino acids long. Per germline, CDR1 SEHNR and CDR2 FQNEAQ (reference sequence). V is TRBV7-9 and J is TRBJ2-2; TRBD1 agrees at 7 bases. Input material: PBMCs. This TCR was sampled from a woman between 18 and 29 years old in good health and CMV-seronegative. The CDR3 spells CASSFSGQIKTGELFF. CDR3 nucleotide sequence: TGTGCCAGCAGCTTCTCGGGACAGATTAAGACCGGGGAGCTGTTTTTT.